The text below deals with one TCR beta chain. The assay was immunoSEQ multiplex PCR, and TCRdb's table has in-frame clones only and misses some. Of some 310,000 clones in the sample, about nine tenths were seen once. The data were taken from a study of blood T cell repertoires in COVID-19. All enrollees were roughly 18 to 89 years old and from 20 to 25 US areas. There are 14 residues in the CDR3. The V gene lost 1 base and the J gene lost 8 bases, with 14 bases spanning the gap. CDR1 and CDR2 (germline): SGHVS, FQNEAQ. The V call is TRBV7-8, the J call TRBJ1-2, with D possibly matching TRBD1 (5 bases). Sequencing was carried out using PBMCs or T cells enriched from blood (not recorded which). The sequence was collected from a woman aged 25-40 years who had recovered from COVID-19. The chain's CDR3 is CASSLDLRVGGYTF. The DNA of the CDR3 is TGTGCCAGCAGCTTAGATCTCAGGGTGGGCGGCTACACCTTC.